These 14 T cell receptor beta chains were sequenced from one sample in a study of blood T cell repertoires in COVID-19. Some clones are missing from TCRdb's copy, which holds only in-frame ones; the method was immunoSEQ multiplex PCR. The repertoire holds thousands of clones, with around 86% as singletons. Input material: peripheral blood. Receptors were obtained from a human donor in a cohort sampled during active COVID-19.

This clone was seen once. As DNA, the CDR3 is TGCGCCAGCAGCACCGGGACTAGCATAGGGGATACGCAGTATTTT. Its translation: CASSTGTSIGDTQYF. The chain links TRBV4-3 to TRBJ2-3, with 9 bases that match TRBD2. The germline CDR1 and CDR2 sequences are LGHNA and YSLEER. J was trimmed by 6 bases and V by 5 bases; bases with no gene match: 9. The CDR3 totals 15 residues.

The genes are TRBV6-5 and TRBJ2-3, with 8 bases that match TRBD2. This CDR3 spans 16 amino acids. Germline trimming cut 2 bases from V and 6 bases from J; bases unmatched to any gene: 10. In germline, CDR1 is MNHEY, CDR2 SVGAGI. The CDR3 DNA reads as TGTGCCAGCAGTTACGAAAGCGGGAGTGTTCCGGATACGCAGTATTTT. It codes for CASSYESGSVPDTQYF.

This chain joins TRBV19 and TRBJ2-2; 7 nucleotides match TRBD1. Germline CDR1 is LNHDA and CDR2 is SQIVND (reference sequence). This CDR3 is built from 15 residues. Unmatched junction bases numbered 7, after V lost 7 bases and J lost 2 bases. DNA for the CDR3: TGTGCCAGTAACTTCCGGGACAGAAACACCGGGGAGCTGTTTTTT. Translation: CASNFRDRNTGELFF.

The rearrangement links TRBV28 to TRBJ1-1; 10 nucleotides match TRBD1. The CDR3 has 14 residues. V shed 4 bases and J 4 bases; nucleotides not matched to a gene: 3. The V gene's germline CDR1 is MDHEN and CDR2 SYDVKM. CDR3 in DNA: TGTGCCAGCAGTTCCTGGACAGGGGGCACTGAAGCTTTCTTT. This codes for CASSSWTGGTEAFF.

This chain uses TRBV5-1 with TRBJ2-3, with 8 bases lining up with TRBD2. Unmatched junction bases numbered 8, after V lost 4 bases and J lost 1 base. The CDR3 is 16 residues long. Germline CDR1 SGHRS, CDR2 YFSETQ. In DNA, the CDR3 is TGCGCCAGCAGCGCGGGACTAGTTGGGGGCACAGATACGCAGTATTTT. Translation gives CASSAGLVGGTDTQYF.

The V and J genes are TRBV3-1 (or the pseudogene TRBV3-2) and TRBJ2-3; 9 nucleotides agree with TRBD2. The CDR3 sequence is 16 residues long. Trimming took 1 base from V and 6 from J; bases not matched to a gene: 8. Per germline, CDR1 LGHDT and CDR2 YNNKEL (reference sequence). The CDR3 loop reads CASSQVTSGYGDTQYF. The DNA of the CDR3 is TGTGCCAGCAGCCAAGTGACTAGCGGTTATGGGGATACGCAGTATTTT.

The V call is TRBV19, the J call TRBJ2-1; D possibly corresponds to TRBD2 (5 bases). Germline V gives CDR1 LNHDA, CDR2 SQIVND (reference sequence). Trimming removed 4 bases at V and 7 bases at J, with 8 bases between. The CDR3 is 12 amino acids. This CDR3 reads CASSSWENEQFF. Here the CDR3 DNA reads TGTGCCAGTAGTAGTTGGGAGAATGAGCAGTTCTTC.

The chain uses TRBV29-1 and TRBJ2-5; D possibly corresponds to TRBD1 (7 bases). Germline assignment: CDR1 SQVTM and CDR2 ANQGSEA. V lost 7 bases to trimming and J lost 0 bases, with 18 bases between them. This CDR3 contains 15 residues. CDR3 sequence (DNA): TGCAGCGCCGGAGGGGGCAGGGACTACCAAGAGACCCAGTACTTC. Translating it yields CSAGGGRDYQETQYF. Using reference TRBV29-1 and TRBJ2-5 for the parts outside the CDR3, the full variable domain is SAVISQKPSRDICQRGTSLTIQCQVDSQVTMMFWYRQQPGQSLTLIATANQGSEATYESGFVIDKFPISRPNLTFSTLTVSNMSPEDSSIYLCSAGGGRDYQETQYFGPGTRLLVL.

The chain joins TRBV5-4 to TRBJ2-7; perhaps TRBD2 as D (6 bases). The ends were cut back, 0 bases at V and 5 bases at J, with 15 bases in the middle. This CDR3 has 15 amino acids. CDR1 and CDR2 (germline): SGHNT, YYREEE (reference sequence). CDR3 residues: CASSLAGVGGHEQYF. CDR3 DNA: TGTGCCAGCAGCTTGGCCGGGGTGGGGGGACACGAGCAGTACTTC.

CDR3 sequence (DNA): TGCAGCGTGGGCCTGGGGACTAGCGGATACAATGAGCAGTTCTTC. Translated: CSVGLGTSGYNEQFF. This chain connects TRBV29-1 to TRBJ2-1, with TRBD2 identical over 11 bases. The CDR3 loop spans 15 amino acids. V shed 6 bases, J shed 4 bases, and the junction held 8 bases outside the gene matches. The germline CDR1 and CDR2 sequences are SQVTM and ANQGSEA.

The chain recombines TRBV27 with TRBJ2-2; TRBD2 agrees at 14 bases. CDR1 and CDR2 (germline): MNHEY, SMNVEV (reference sequence). V shed 5 bases, J shed 1 base, and the junction held 6 bases outside the gene matches. The CDR3 loop spans 18 amino acids. DNA for the CDR3: TGTGCCAGCAGTAAGACTAGCGGGAGGGCCAGGAACACCGGGGAGCTGTTTTTT. Encoded protein: CASSKTSGRARNTGELFF.

The chain uses TRBV12-3 or TRBV12-4 and TRBJ1-1, with D possibly TRBD1 on 5 matching bases. CDR3 length: 13 residues. Deletions cut 3 bases from V and 4 bases from J, with 9 bases between. The DNA for the CDR3 is TGTGCCAGCAGTTTTTCGGGGGTCACTGAAGCTTTCTTT. Its translation: CASSFSGVTEAFF.

The chain uses TRBV28 and TRBJ2-7; no definite D call. Germline values: CDR1 MDHEN, CDR2 SYDVKM. The CDR3 totals 10 residues. The V end lost 5 bases, the J end lost 4 bases, and 3 bases lay between the germline ends. This CDR3 is CASSTYEQYF. DNA for the CDR3: TGTGCCAGCAGTACATACGAGCAGTACTTC.

Here the CDR3 reads CASSQVRGYNEQFF. In DNA form, the CDR3 reads TGTGCCAGCAGCCAAGTAAGGGGCTACAATGAGCAGTTCTTC. J is TRBJ2-1 and V is TRBV3-1 (or the pseudogene TRBV3-2); a weak D match, TRBD1 (5 bases). The CDR3 is 14 amino acids. V dropped 1 base and J dropped 3 bases, with 7 bases sitting between them. Per germline, CDR1 LGHDT and CDR2 YNNKEL (reference sequence).